This TCR beta chain was identified during a study of blood T cell repertoires in COVID-19. Study overall: Samples of COVID-19 (acute and convalescent) were obtained from the United States, Italy and Spain. T cells, B-cell-depleted T cells, or PBMCs supplied cDNA or gDNA.

Per the original methods: Reference gene primer amplification gave nucleated cell count estimates. The table came from immunoSEQ multiplex PCR; TCRdb's copy has only in-frame clones and leaves some out. V and J calls plus clone size are reproduced from that table; the DNA served to infer D and trimming. Of some 490,000 clones in the sample, roughly 85% were seen once. The V end was cut by 6 bases, the J end by 4 bases, with 16 bases between. The CDR3 runs 14 residues. Germline CDR1 reads SGHKS; CDR2 reads YYEKEE (reference sequence). V usage is TRBV5-5 and J usage is TRBJ1-2; tentative D call: TRBD1 (5 bases). Sequenced material: peripheral blood. The receptor was isolated from a human donor in a cohort sampled during active COVID-19. In nucleotides, the CDR3 is TGTGCCAGCACCCCCGGGGGTGGTACCTATGGCTACACCTTC. This encodes CASTPGGGTYGYTF.